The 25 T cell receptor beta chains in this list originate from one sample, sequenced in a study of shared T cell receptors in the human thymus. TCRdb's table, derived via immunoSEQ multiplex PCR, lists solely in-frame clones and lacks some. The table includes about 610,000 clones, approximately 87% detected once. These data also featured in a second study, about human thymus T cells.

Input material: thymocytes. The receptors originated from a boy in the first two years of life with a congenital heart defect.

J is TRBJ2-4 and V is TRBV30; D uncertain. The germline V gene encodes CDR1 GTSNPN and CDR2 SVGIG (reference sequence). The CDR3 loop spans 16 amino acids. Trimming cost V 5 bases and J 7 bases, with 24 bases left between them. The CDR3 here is CAWRPPRPTVWNIQYF. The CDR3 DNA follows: TGTGCCTGGCGCCCCCCTCGCCCAACAGTGTGGAACATTCAGTACTTC.

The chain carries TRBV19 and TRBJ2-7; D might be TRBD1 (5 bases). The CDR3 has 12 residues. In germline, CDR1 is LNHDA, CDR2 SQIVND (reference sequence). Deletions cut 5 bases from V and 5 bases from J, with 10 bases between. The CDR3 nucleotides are TGTGCCAGTAGTTTTGGCAGGGACGAGCAGTACTTC. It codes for CASSFGRDEQYF.

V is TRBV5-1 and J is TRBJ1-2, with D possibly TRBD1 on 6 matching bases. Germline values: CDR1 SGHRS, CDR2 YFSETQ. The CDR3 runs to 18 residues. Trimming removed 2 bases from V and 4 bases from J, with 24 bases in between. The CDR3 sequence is CASSLPSLDRGQGYGYTF. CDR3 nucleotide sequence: TGCGCCAGCAGCTTACCCTCCCTTGACCGGGGACAAGGCTATGGCTACACCTTC.

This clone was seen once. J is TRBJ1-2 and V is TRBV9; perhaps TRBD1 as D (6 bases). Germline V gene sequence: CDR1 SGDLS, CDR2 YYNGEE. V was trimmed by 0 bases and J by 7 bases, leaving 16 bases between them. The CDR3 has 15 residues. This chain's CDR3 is CASSVATGGPSGYTF. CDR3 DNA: TGTGCCAGCAGCGTAGCTACCGGGGGGCCTAGTGGCTACACCTTC.

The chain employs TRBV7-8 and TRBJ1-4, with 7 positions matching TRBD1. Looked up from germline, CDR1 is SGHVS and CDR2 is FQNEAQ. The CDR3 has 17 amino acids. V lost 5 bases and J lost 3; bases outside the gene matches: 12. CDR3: CASSPERGRQANEKLFF. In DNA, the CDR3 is TGTGCCAGCAGCCCCGAAAGGGGGCGCCAGGCTAATGAAAAACTGTTTTTT.

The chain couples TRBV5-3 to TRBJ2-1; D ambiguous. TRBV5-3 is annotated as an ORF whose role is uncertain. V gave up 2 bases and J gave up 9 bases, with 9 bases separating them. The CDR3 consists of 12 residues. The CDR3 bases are TGTGCCAGAAGCTTCAACTCCGGTGAGCAGTTCTTC. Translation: CARSFNSGEQFF.

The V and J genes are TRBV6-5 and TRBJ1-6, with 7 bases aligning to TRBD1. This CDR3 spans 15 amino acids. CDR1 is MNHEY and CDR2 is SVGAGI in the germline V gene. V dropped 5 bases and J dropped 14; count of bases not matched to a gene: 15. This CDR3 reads CASSQGDGKRRALHF. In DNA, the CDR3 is TGTGCCAGCAGTCAGGGGGACGGTAAAAGGCGGGCCCTCCACTTT.

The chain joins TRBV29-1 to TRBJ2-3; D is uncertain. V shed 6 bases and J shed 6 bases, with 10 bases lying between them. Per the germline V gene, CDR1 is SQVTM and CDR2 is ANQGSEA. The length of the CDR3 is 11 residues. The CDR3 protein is CSVAPPDTQYF. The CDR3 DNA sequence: TGCAGCGTAGCCCCCCCGGATACGCAGTATTTT.

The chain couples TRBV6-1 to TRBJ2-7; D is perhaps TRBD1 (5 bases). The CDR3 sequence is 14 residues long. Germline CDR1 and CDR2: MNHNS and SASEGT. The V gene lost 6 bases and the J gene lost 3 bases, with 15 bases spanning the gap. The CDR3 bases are TGTGCCAGCAGGCTGGGGCAGGGCCACTACGAGCAGTACTTC. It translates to CASRLGQGHYEQYF.

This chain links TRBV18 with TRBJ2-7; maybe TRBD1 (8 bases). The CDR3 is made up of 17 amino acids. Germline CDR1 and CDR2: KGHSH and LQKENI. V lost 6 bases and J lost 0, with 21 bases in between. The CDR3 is CASSPTGVLAYSYEQYF. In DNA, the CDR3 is TGTGCCAGCTCCCCGACAGGGGTACTAGCGTACTCCTACGAGCAGTACTTC.

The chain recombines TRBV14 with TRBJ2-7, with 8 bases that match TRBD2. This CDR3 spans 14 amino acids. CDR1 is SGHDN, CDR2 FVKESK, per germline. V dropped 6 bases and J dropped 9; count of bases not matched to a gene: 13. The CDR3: CASRRGGSGKGQYF. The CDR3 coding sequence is TGTGCCAGCAGGCGCGGAGGTAGCGGGAAGGGGCAGTACTTC.

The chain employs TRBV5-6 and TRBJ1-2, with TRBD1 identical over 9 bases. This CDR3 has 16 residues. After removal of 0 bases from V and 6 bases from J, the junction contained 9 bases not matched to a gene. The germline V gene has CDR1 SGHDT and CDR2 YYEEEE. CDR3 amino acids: CASSLVGQGPAHGYTF. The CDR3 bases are TGTGCCAGCAGCTTGGTAGGACAGGGGCCTGCCCATGGCTACACCTTC.

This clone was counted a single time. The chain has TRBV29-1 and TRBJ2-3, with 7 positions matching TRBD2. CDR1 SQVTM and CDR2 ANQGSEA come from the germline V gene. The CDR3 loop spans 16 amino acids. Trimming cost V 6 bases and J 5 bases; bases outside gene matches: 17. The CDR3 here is CSVSSISGAPKDTQYF. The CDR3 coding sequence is TGCAGCGTATCGTCCATAAGCGGGGCACCCAAAGATACGCAGTATTTT.

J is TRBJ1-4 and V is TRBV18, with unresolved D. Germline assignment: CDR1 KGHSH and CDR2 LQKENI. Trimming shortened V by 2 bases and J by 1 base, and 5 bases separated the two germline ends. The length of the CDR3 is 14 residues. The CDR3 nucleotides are TGTGCCAGCTCACCAACGAGAACTAATGAAAAACTGTTTTTT. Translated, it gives CASSPTRTNEKLFF. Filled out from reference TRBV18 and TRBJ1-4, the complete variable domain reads NAGVMQNPRHLVRRRGQEARLRCSPMKGHSHVYWYRQLPEEGLKFMVYLQKENIIDESGMPKERFSAEFPKEGPSILRIQQVVRGDSAAYFCASSPTRTNEKLFFGSGTQLSVL.

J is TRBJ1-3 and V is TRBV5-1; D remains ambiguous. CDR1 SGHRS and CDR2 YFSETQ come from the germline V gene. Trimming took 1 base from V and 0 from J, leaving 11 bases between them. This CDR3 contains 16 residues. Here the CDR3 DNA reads TGCGCCAGCAGCTTGACGGGATTCGCCTCTGGAAACACCATATATTTT. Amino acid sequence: CASSLTGFASGNTIYF. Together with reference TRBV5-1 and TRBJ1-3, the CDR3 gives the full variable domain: KAGVTQTPRYLIKTRGQQVTLSCSPISGHRSVSWYQQTPGQGLQFLFEYFSETQRNKGNFPGRFSGRQFSNSRSEMNVSTLELGDSALYLCASSLTGFASGNTIYFGEGSWLTVV.

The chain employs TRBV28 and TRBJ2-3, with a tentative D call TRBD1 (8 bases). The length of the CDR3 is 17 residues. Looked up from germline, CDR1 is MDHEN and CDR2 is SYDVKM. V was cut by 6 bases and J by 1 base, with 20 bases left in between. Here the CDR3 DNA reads TGTGCCAGCAGGGGGGGAGGGGCGGGACAGGGCACAGATACGCAGTATTTT. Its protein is CASRGGGAGQGTDTQYF.

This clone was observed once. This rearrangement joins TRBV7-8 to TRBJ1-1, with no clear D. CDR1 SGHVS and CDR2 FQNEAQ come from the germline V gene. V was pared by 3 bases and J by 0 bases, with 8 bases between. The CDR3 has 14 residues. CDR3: CASSLVSLNTEAFF. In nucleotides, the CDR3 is TGTGCCAGCAGCTTGGTCAGTTTGAACACTGAAGCTTTCTTT. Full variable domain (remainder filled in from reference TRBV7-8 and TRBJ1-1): GAGVSQSPRYKVAKRGQDVALRCDPISGHVSLFWYQQALGQGPEFLTYFQNEAQLDKSGLPSDRFFAERPEGSVSTLKIQRTQQEDSAVYLCASSLVSLNTEAFFGQGTRLTVV.

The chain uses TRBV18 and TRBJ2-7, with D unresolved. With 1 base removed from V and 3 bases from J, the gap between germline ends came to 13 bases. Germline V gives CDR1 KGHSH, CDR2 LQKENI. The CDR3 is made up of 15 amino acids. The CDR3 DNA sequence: TGTGCCAGCTCACCACGATTTGAGAGAGACTACGAGCAGTACTTC. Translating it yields CASSPRFERDYEQYF.

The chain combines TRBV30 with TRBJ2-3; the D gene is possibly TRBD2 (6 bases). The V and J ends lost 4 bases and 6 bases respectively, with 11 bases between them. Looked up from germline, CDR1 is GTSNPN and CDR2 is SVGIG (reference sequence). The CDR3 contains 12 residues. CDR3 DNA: TGTGCCTGGAATCCCGCGGGGGATACGCAGTATTTT. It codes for CAWNPAGDTQYF.

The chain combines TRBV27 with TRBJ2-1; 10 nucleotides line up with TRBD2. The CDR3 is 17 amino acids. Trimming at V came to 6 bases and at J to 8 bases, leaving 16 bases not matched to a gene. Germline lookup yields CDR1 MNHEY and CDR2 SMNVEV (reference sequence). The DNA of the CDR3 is TGTGCCAGCAGCTATTCAGCGGGAGGGGGTCCACACGATGAGCAGTTCTTC. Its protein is CASSYSAGGGPHDEQFF.

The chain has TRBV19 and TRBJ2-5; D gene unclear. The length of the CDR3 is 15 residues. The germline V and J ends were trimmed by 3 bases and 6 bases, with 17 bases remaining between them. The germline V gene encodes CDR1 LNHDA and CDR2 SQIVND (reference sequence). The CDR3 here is CASSIRYPDRKTQYF. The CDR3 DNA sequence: TGTGCCAGTAGTATTCGGTACCCCGATAGAAAGACCCAGTACTTC.

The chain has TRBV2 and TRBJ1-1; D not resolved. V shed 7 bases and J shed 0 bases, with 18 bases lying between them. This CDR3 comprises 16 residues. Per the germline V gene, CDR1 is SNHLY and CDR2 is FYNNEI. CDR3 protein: CASTYRGSNMNTEAFF. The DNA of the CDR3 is TGTGCCAGCACGTATAGAGGTTCTAACATGAACACTGAAGCTTTCTTT. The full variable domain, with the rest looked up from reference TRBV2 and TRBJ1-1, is EPEVTQTPSHQVTQMGQEVILRCVPISNHLYFYWYRQILGQKVEFLVSFYNNEISEKSEIFDDQFSVERPDGSNFTLKIRSTKLEDSAMYFCASTYRGSNMNTEAFFGQGTRLTVV.

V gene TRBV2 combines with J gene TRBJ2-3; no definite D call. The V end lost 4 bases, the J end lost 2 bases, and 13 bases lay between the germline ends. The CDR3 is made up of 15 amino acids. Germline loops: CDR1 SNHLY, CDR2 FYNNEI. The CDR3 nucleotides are TGTGCCAGCAGTGGACAAGATTCCCTCACAGATACGCAGTATTTT. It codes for CASSGQDSLTDTQYF.

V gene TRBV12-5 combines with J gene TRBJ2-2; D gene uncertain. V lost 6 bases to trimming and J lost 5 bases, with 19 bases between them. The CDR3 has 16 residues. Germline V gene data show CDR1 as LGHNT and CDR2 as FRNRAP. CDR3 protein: CASGLDLGPRTGELFF. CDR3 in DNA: TGTGCTAGTGGCCTGGATCTGGGCCCCAGGACCGGGGAGCTGTTTTTT. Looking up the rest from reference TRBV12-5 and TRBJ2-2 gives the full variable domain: DARVTQTPRHKVTEMGQEVTMRCQPILGHNTVFWYRQTMMQGLELLAYFRNRAPLDDSGMPKDRFSAEMPDATLATLKIQPSEPRDSAVYFCASGLDLGPRTGELFFGEGSRLTVL.

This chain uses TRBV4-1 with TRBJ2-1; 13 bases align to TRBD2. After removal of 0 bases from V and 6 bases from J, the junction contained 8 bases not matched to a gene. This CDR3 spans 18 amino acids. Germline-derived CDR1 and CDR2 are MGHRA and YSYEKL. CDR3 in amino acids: CASSQDPGRTSGSNEQFF. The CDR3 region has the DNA TGCGCCAGCAGCCAAGATCCCGGAAGGACTAGCGGGAGCAATGAGCAGTTCTTC.